These 20 T cell receptor beta chains were all obtained from the same sample, sequenced in a study of tumor-infiltrating lymphocytes in primary liver carcinoma. The researchers produced TCR beta cDNA from roughly 500 ng total RNA with a constant-region primer. Three nested multiplex PCR rounds of slightly modified ARM-PCR generated TCR beta libraries. Primers for the first two PCR rounds were TRBV1-TRBV30 forward primers and a C-beta reverse primer (approximately 10 cycles per round). Each CDR3 protein is one row after TCRdb ran MiXCR on the multiplex PCR reads. The sample has fewer than 250,000 distinct CDR3 sequences; around 85% are singletons. Co-extraction yielded RNA and DNA from roughly 20-30 mg of unsorted bulk tissue. The sequencing sample was made of tumor tissue from primary liver carcinoma. The source is a man in his forties or fifties with primary liver carcinoma and hepatitis B virus infection.

The V gene is TRBV12-3 or TRBV12-4, the J gene TRBJ2-3; TRBD1 matches 10 bases. This CDR3 has 14 amino acids. The V gene end was trimmed by 10 bases and the J gene end by 5 bases; junction bases not matched to a gene: 9. This chain's CDR3 is CANSRQGAVDTQYF. The CDR3, as DNA: TGTGCCAACAGCCGACAGGGGGCTGTAGATACGCAGTATTTT.

Note on this clonotype: One junction end disagrees with the germline gene, perhaps due to a read error. The chain uses TRBV29-1 and TRBJ2-2; TRBD2 matches 9 bases. The CDR3 totals 15 residues. Germline CDR1 SQVTM, CDR2 ANQGSEA. Written as DNA, the CDR3 is TGCAGCGTTGGGACTAGCGCGGCGAACACCGGGGTGATGTTCTTT. Encoded protein: CSVGTSAANTGVMFF.

As regards this clonotype: Germline and junction disagree at one end, which may indicate a read error. This sequence joins TRBV11-2 and TRBJ1-2; D is unclear. CDR3 size: 13 residues. Germline V CDR1 and CDR2: SGHAT, FQNNGV. CDR3 region: CASSVGRSGDYTF. CDR3 bases: TGTGCCAGCAGCGTCGGGAGGAGTGGAGACTACACCTTT.

Many counts were recorded for this clonotype. The chain recombines TRBV5-1 with TRBJ1-4; weak D call: TRBD1 (5 bases). The CDR3 is 15 amino acids. Between the trimmed V and J ends, which lost 0 bases and 7 bases, there was a span of 13 bases. Germline V gene lookup returns CDR1 SGHRS and CDR2 YFSETQ. The CDR3 sequence is CASSLDPGLAEKLFF. Written as DNA, the CDR3 is TGCGCCAGCAGCTTGGATCCGGGACTGGCTGAAAAACTGTTTTTT.

The chain employs TRBV29-1 and TRBJ2-7; D unclear. V was pared by 7 bases and J by 4 bases, with 26 bases between. Germline values: CDR1 SQVTM, CDR2 ANQGSEA. The CDR3 is made up of 16 amino acids. CDR3 DNA: TGCAGCGCCATGACATCTGGGTCCGGCTCTCCATACGAGCAGTACTTC. Amino acids: CSAMTSGSGSPYEQYF.

The V gene is TRBV6-2 or TRBV6-3, the J gene TRBJ1-1; possible D gene TRBD1, 6 bases. The CDR3 totals 13 residues. Germline assignment: CDR1 MNHEY and CDR2 SVGEGT. Written as DNA, the CDR3 is TGTGGCAACAGTAAGGGGGTAGTGGTTGAAGCTTTCTTT. It codes for CGNSKGVVVEAFF.

For this clonotype: At one end, the junction sequence differs from germline, possibly due to a read error. The chain joins TRBV29-1 to TRBJ2-1; D is ambiguous. CDR1 and CDR2 from the germline V gene are SQVTM and ANQGSEA. The CDR3 spans 12 residues. CDR3 protein: CNVGEVYNEQLF. In DNA form, the CDR3 reads TGCAACGTTGGAGAGGTGTACAATGAGCAGTTATTC.

The chain has TRBV6-1 and TRBJ1-1; possible D gene TRBD1, 5 bases. Trimming stripped 7 bases from V and 1 base from J, with 10 bases between. The V gene's germline CDR1 is MNHNS and CDR2 SASEGT. The CDR3 runs to 13 residues. CDR3 region: CASIYTGNTEAFF. The CDR3 DNA is TGTGCCAGCATTTATACAGGGAACACTGAAGCTTTCTTT.

This rearrangement joins TRBV6-2 or TRBV6-3 to TRBJ2-1; perhaps TRBD1 as D (5 bases). V was clipped by 5 bases and J by 8 bases, with 16 bases between them. This CDR3 is 14 amino acids long. Germline-derived CDR1 and CDR2 are MNHEY and SVGEGT. The CDR3 nucleotides read TGTGCCAGCAGTCACGCTACAGGATTGGATGAGCAGTTCTTC. Its translation is CASSHATGLDEQFF.

With regard to this clonotype: Sequence at one end of the junction differs from germline and may be a read error. The V gene is TRBV5-1, the J gene TRBJ2-1; TRBD2 aligns across 7 bases. From germline, CDR1 is SGHRS and CDR2 YFSETQ. The CDR3 runs to 17 residues. This CDR3 reads CAISHGGSGIRVNEQFF. The CDR3 DNA is TGCGCCATCAGCCACGGAGGAAGCGGGATTCGTGTTAATGAACAGTTTTTC.

This sequence joins TRBV5-5 and TRBJ2-3, with TRBD1 matching over 11 bases. This CDR3 has 15 residues. Germline CDR1 reads SGHKS; CDR2 reads YYEKEE (reference sequence). J gave up 4 bases and V 8 bases, and 9 bases lay outside the gene matches. The CDR3 DNA sequence: TGTGCCAGAAGTTGGGACAGGGGGAGTTCAGATACGCAGTATTTT. Protein: CARSWDRGSSDTQYF.

A remark on this clonotype: The CDR3 ends on some other residue instead of the conserved phenylalanine or tryptophan, so this is likely a read error. As DNA, the CDR3 is TGTGCGACCTATACAAGGGGAAACGCCACCATATATTCT. This gives the protein CATYTRGNATIYS. This chain links TRBV6-1 with TRBJ1-3; possibly TRBD1 for D (5 bases). Germline assignment: CDR1 MNHNS and CDR2 SASEGT. This CDR3 has 13 residues.

This clonotype was detected ten times or more. A much more abundant neighbour one base away suggests this may be a read error. This chain joins TRBV12-3 or TRBV12-4 and TRBJ1-5; D not certain. V gave up 6 bases and J gave up 11 bases, with 23 bases separating them. The CDR3 runs 15 residues. This CDR3 reads CASSPAAQANQSQHF. CDR3 coding DNA: TGTGCCAGCAGCCCCGCAGCGCAGGCTAACCAGTCCCAGCATTTT.

Regarding this clonotype: A junction end diverges from the germline sequence, so it may reflect a read error. This chain joins TRBV6-2 or TRBV6-3 and TRBJ1-5; the D is unclear. This CDR3 is 15 amino acids long. Germline lookup yields CDR1 MNHEY and CDR2 SVGEGT. This chain's CDR3 is CASNYSRVPNQSQHF. For the CDR3, the DNA is TGTGCCAGCAATTACTCGAGGGTCCCCAATCAGTCCCAGCATTTT.

The genes are TRBV12-3 or TRBV12-4 and TRBJ1-1; D unclear. V was pared by 7 bases and J by 6 bases, with 12 bases between. This CDR3 comprises 12 residues. The chain's CDR3 is CASKYMTAEAFF. DNA for the CDR3: TGTGCCAGCAAGTATATGACGGCTGAAGCTTTCTTT.

The gene calls are TRBV29-1 and TRBJ2-1; 7 bases line up with TRBD2. The CDR3 is 12 amino acids. CDR1 is SQVTM and CDR2 is ANQGSEA in the germline V gene. The DNA for the CDR3 is TGCAAGGTTCCTCACCCGTCTGGGACTATTTTCTTC. Its protein product is CKVPHPSGTIFF.

About this clonotype itself: The junction departs from germline at one end; a sequencing error may be responsible. This sequence joins TRBV12-3 or TRBV12-4 and TRBJ2-5; TRBD2 aligns across 8 bases. CDR3 length equals 13 residues. As DNA, the CDR3 is TGTGCCGGCAGGCGGGGGGATGGAGAGACCCAGTACTTC. This encodes CAGRRGDGETQYF.

A remark on this clonotype: A much larger clone is a single base away; this may be a read error. The genes are TRBV5-1 and TRBJ1-1; TRBD1 agrees at 8 bases. V lost 6 bases and J lost 1; bases outside the gene matches: 5. The germline V gene encodes CDR1 SGHRS and CDR2 YFSETQ. The CDR3 is 14 residues long. CDR3 nucleotides: TGCGCCAGCAACCCCGGGACAGGGAACACTGAAGCTTTCTTT. This gives the protein CASNPGTGNTEAFF.

About this clonotype itself: Given the absence of the conserved phenylalanine or tryptophan at the CDR3 end, a read error is likely. The V call is TRBV29-1, the J call TRBJ2-5, with D tentatively TRBD2 (6 bases). This CDR3 is 12 amino acids long. Trimming cost V 7 bases and J 3 bases, with 12 bases left between them. The germline V gene encodes CDR1 SQVTM and CDR2 ANQGSEA. CDR3 protein: CSALLAEETQYY. The CDR3 DNA follows: TGCAGCGCGCTACTAGCTGAAGAGACCCAGTACTAC.

This clonotype was detected only once. The rearrangement uses TRBV12-3 or TRBV12-4 and TRBJ1-5; 7 positions agree with TRBD1. The CDR3 has 15 residues. V shed 8 bases, J shed 5 bases, and the junction held 12 bases outside the gene matches. The CDR3 here is CASRFEIGGHQPQHF. For the CDR3, the DNA is TGTGCCAGCCGATTCGAGATAGGGGGCCATCAGCCCCAGCATTTT.